A single T cell receptor beta chain is shown here with its context. This sample stems from a study of PD-L1 blockade in urothelial cancer. Time point noted: peripheral blood 6 weeks after treatment start. V shed 1 base and J shed 5 bases, with 7 bases lying between them. This CDR3 is 13 amino acids long. Germline V gene data show CDR1 as MNHEY and CDR2 as SMNVEV (reference sequence). Sequenced by immunoSEQ multiplex PCR; TCRdb stores in-frame clones only, minus some. The sample comprises around 110,000 clones, around 89% of which are singletons, and 1.7% rests with the top ten. The TCR originated in a man aged 55 to 70 with urothelial cancer. The sequences come from PBMCs, collected around atezolizumab (anti-PD-L1) treatment. The chain employs TRBV27 and TRBJ2-3; a possible D gene is TRBD2 (6 bases). The CDR3 region has the DNA TGTGCCAGCAGTTTATGGAGGGGAGATACGCAGTATTTT. Amino acids: CASSLWRGDTQYF.